The sequence of this T cell receptor beta chain was determined in a study of T cell responses to AZD1222 COVID-19 vaccine. Overall study results and limits: Epitopes outside B.1.351 and B.1.1.7 mutated regions reportedly drew nearly half of spike TCRs. The study identified only five to seven AZD1222 recipients as seropositive at baseline. Among the donors, most were white British and more were female, and clonal diversity was possibly underestimated. Vaccination with two AZD1222 doses was followed by a rise in Spike-specific TCR breadth and depth.

About this clone: The antigen remains unidentified.

The CDR3 length is 13 residues. Germline assignment: CDR1 SGDLS and CDR2 YYNGEE. The V end lost 3 bases, the J end lost 8 bases, and 14 bases lay between the germline ends. Clones were sequenced by immunoSEQ multiplex PCR, and TCRdb holds only the in-frame ones, with some missing. Here the sample spans 75,000 to 100,000 clones, 70% to 90% being singletons. The receptor comes from an adult in good health. Sequencing used peripheral blood, obtained on day 0 of MenACWY control vaccination. The chain combines TRBV9 with TRBJ1-2; D not resolved. The CDR3 loop is CASSGLHTAGYTF. The CDR3, as DNA: TGTGCCAGCAGCGGCCTTCACACGGCGGGCTACACCTTC.